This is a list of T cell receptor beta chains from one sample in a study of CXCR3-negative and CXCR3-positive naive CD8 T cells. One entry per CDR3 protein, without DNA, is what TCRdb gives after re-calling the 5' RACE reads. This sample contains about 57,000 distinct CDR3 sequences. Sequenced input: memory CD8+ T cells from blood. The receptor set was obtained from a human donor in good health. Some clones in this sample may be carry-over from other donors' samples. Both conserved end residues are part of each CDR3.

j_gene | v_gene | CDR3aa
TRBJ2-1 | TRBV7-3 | CASSLGIGWGVNEQFF
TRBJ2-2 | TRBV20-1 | CSAGVTGSDTGELFF
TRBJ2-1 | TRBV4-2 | CASSHTSGNEQFF
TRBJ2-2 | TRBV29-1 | CSAKQGNTGELFF
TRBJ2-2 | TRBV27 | CASSLGPGELFF
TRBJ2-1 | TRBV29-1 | CSVEGISYNEQFF
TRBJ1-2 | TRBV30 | CAWSGEVYGYTF
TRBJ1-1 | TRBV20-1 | CSAVKIVMNTEAFF
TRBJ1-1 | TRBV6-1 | CASSERAGAGNTEAFF
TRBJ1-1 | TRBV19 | CASSIGRLTLGNTEAFF
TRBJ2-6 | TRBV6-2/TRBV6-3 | CASTPRAVSSGANVLTF
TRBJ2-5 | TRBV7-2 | CASSLVGEETQYF
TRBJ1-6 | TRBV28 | CASSFQTGYNSPLHF
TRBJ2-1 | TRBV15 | CAASPGTGDNEQFF
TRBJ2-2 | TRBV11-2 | CASSGQGDTNTGELFF
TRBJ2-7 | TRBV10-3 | CAISESEGEVDEQYF
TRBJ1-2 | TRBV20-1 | CSATTGQGVADGYTF
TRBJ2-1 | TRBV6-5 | CASSYGVRYNEQFF
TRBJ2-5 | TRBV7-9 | CASSFWTELQETQYF
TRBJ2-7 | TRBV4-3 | CASSQEAVRMGYEQYF
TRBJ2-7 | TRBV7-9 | CASSLGSRGMSYEQYF
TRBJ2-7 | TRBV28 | CASSSRRGNTYEQYF
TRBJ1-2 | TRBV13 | CASSLGVGSFLYGYTF
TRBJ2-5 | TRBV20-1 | CSASRGDRAQYF
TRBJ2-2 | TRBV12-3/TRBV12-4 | CASKDRNTGELFF
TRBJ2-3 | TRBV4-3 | CASSQDLRVTDTQYF
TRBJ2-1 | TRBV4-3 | CASSAGTGEVDEQFF
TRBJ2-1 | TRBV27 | CASRLAGGNNEQFF
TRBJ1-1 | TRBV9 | CASSDGTGDRAFF
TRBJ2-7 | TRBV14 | CASSQFPYEQYF
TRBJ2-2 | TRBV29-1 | CSVVTGANTGELFF
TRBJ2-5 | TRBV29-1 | CSVENPGLAGPQETQYF
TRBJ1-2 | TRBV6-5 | CASSYSVDFYGYTF
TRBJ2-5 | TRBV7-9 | CASRGGTGGAEDQETQYF
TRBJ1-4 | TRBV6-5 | CASSYSKGPPNEKLFF
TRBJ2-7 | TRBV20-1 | CSARPLGAAKSYEQYF
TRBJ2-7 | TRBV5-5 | CASSWGGYEQYF